A selection of T cell receptor beta chains follows, all from one sample in a study of blood T cells in healthy people across ages. Each CDR3 protein is one row after TCRdb ran MiXCR on the 5' RACE reads. Among 1.5 million to 2 million distinct CDR3 sequences listed, about 30% were seen once. Sequenced material: blood. These receptors came from a woman aged 25 to 39 in good health. The CDR3 runs from the conserved cysteine through the conserved F or W. The order of the fields is V gene, J gene, D gene, clone size, CDR3 DNA, CDR3 protein. A D gene is named only where the DNA matches it firmly. Only part of the rows carry a size: once, few, many, or a class if the clone is expanded.

TRBV9	TRBJ2-3	TRBD1	.	TGTGCCAGCAGCGTCTCCGGGACAGGGGCCCGAGATACGCAGTATTTT	CASSVSGTGARDTQYF
TRBV20-1	TRBJ2-5	.	many	TGCAGTGCTAGTCGGACAGCTCAAGAGACCCAGTACTTC	CSASRTAQETQYF
TRBV7-2	TRBJ2-4	TRBD1	.	TGTGCCAGCAGCTTAGGAACCAGGGGGAACAAGCAGTACTTC	CASSLGTRGNKQYF
TRBV4-2	TRBJ2-3	.	.	TGTGCCAGCAGCCAAGATAGGGACCCCCAGGGTACGCAGTATTTT	CASSQDRDPQGTQYF
TRBV9	TRBJ2-7	.	.	TGTGCCAGCAGCCCGAGGGCCAACGAGCAGTACTTC	CASSPRANEQYF
TRBV5-1	TRBJ2-6	.	many	TGCGCCAGCAGCTTGGATCCCTCTGGGGCCAACGTCCTGACTTTC	CASSLDPSGANVLTF
TRBV10-3	TRBJ1-1	.	many	TGTGCCATCAGTGAGTTCATAGGAGGGAACACTGAAGCTTTCTTT	CAISEFIGGNTEAFF
TRBV28	TRBJ1-2	.	few	TGTGCCAGCACCCCGGCGGGGAGAAGTGGCTACACCTTC	CASTPAGRSGYTF
TRBV18	TRBJ1-1	.	few	TGTGCCAGCTCGGAGGGCAGTGGGTATATGAACACTGAAGCTTTCTTT	CASSEGSGYMNTEAFF
TRBV3-1	TRBJ1-4	.	few	TGTGCCAGCAGCCAAGGGGCCCGCCCGGAAAAACTGTTTTTT	CASSQGARPEKLFF
TRBV4-2	TRBJ1-6	.	many	TGTGCCAGCAGCCAGGCCTTGAGGGGGAACAATTCACCCCTCCACTTT	CASSQALRGNNSPLHF
TRBV20-1	TRBJ2-5	TRBD2	.	TGCAGTGCGTCACTAGCGGGGGCTATTGGGACCCAGTACTTC	CSASLAGAIGTQYF
TRBV5-1	TRBJ1-6	.	once	TGCGCCAGCAGCTTATGGGCCAGGGATAATTCACCCCTCCACTTT	CASSLWARDNSPLHF
TRBV20-1	TRBJ1-2	.	few	TGCAGTACGGGGAAACGTGGCTACACCTTC	CSTGKRGYTF
TRBV14	TRBJ1-1	.	many	TGTGCCAGCAGGGAGGGACACCGTAACACTGAAGCTTTCTTT	CASREGHRNTEAFF
TRBV6-1	TRBJ1-5	TRBD1	.	TGTGCCAGCAGTGGACGGACAGGGGGCAGTCAGCCCCAGCATTTT	CASSGRTGGSQPQHF
TRBV19	TRBJ2-1	.	few	TGTGCCAGTAGTCGTCGACAGCTCAATGAGCAGTTCTTC	CASSRRQLNEQFF
TRBV12-3/TRBV12-4	TRBJ2-1	TRBD2	.	TGTGCCAGCAGTTTGTTACTAGCGGGAATGAATGAGCAGTTCTTC	CASSLLLAGMNEQFF
TRBV5-1	TRBJ2-3	.	few	TGCGCCAGCAGCTTGGTGCTCTCCCCTAGCACAGATACGCAGTATTTT	CASSLVLSPSTDTQYF
TRBV12-5	TRBJ2-4	.	few	TGTGCTAGTGGTACCGTAGGATCATACCAGAACATTCAGTACTTC	CASGTVGSYQNIQYF
TRBV4-3	TRBJ2-1	TRBD2	many	TGCGCCAGCAGCCAAGTCGCGGGAGGGCCGTTTGAGCAGTTCTTC	CASSQVAGGPFEQFF
TRBV5-6	TRBJ1-1	TRBD1	few	TGTGCCAGCAGCTTGCAGGGGGCGGTTGAAGCTTTCTTT	CASSLQGAVEAFF
TRBV6-1	TRBJ1-5	TRBD1	few	TGTGCCAGCAGTGAAAAGGCGGGACAGCTAGATCAGCCCCAGCATTTT	CASSEKAGQLDQPQHF
TRBV24-1	TRBJ2-7	.	few	TGTGCCACCATCTCCCACGAGCAGTACTTC	CATISHEQYF
TRBV5-6	TRBJ2-3	.	.	TGTGCCAGCAGCGGGGGACCGTCAGATACGCAGTATTTT	CASSGGPSDTQYF
TRBV5-1	TRBJ1-2	.	.	TGCGCCAGCAGCTCCCCCCCCGGGGCTGGCGGCTACACCTTC	CASSSPPGAGGYTF
TRBV5-6	TRBJ1-2	.	.	TGTGCCAGCAGCGACAGGCTTCATGGCTACACCTTC	CASSDRLHGYTF
TRBV7-9	TRBJ2-1	.	once	TGTGCCAACAGCGGCCCAGCCCTCTCCTACAATGGGCAGTTCTTC	CANSGPALSYNGQFF
TRBV7-2	TRBJ1-5	.	many	TGTGCCAGCAGCCCTGGGCCTGGAAAGCCCCAGCATTTT	CASSPGPGKPQHF
TRBV7-9	TRBJ1-2	.	few	TGTGCCAGCAGGCCTCCGCGAGACTATGGCTACACCTTC	CASRPPRDYGYTF
TRBV5-1	TRBJ1-1	.	few	TGCGCCAGCAGCTTGGAGACACATAACACTGAAGCTTTCTTT	CASSLETHNTEAFF
TRBV7-3	TRBJ2-1	TRBD2	few	TGTGCCAGCAGCCCAAGTCTTGGAGCGGGGGGGCTGGGTGAGCAGTTCTTC	CASSPSLGAGGLGEQFF
TRBV12-5	TRBJ2-1	TRBD1	few	TGTGCTAGTGGCAAGTTGATACCGGGACAGGACTCCTACAATGAGCAGTTCTTC	CASGKLIPGQDSYNEQFF
TRBV6-6	TRBJ1-6	TRBD1	.	TGTGCCAGCAGAACGGGGACAGGGACGATAACCCCCCACTTT	CASRTGTGTITPHF
TRBV11-3	TRBJ2-3	.	.	TGTGCCAGCAGCGCACGGACGGGCCCAGATACGCAGTATTTT	CASSARTGPDTQYF
TRBV7-8	TRBJ1-5	TRBD1	.	TGTGCCAGCAGCTTAGGCGCGGGCCCCAGGGGGGTGGAAAGCAATCAGCCCCAGCATTTT	CASSLGAGPRGVESNQPQHF
TRBV24-1	TRBJ2-1	.	.	TGTGCCGCCAGTGATGGTCGCGGGGAGCAGTTCTTC	CAASDGRGEQFF
TRBV4-2	TRBJ2-5	TRBD2	.	TGTGCCAGCAGCCAAGTGCGGGGGGGCGCCCAAGAGACCCAGTACTTC	CASSQVRGGAQETQYF
TRBV5-1	TRBJ1-5	.	.	TGCGCCGGCAGCACGGACGGTCAGCCCCAGCATTTT	CAGSTDGQPQHF
TRBV29-1	TRBJ1-4	TRBD1	few	TGCAGCGCAGGGGGCCACCATGAAAAACTGTTTTTT	CSAGGHHEKLFF